Sequencing of this TCR beta chain was carried out in a study of early T cells in non-severe SARS-CoV-2 infection. This clonotype was recorded a few times. No antigen is known for it. Germline loops: CDR1 MNHNY, CDR2 SVGAGI (reference sequence). This CDR3 spans 16 amino acids. V shed 3 bases, J shed 1 base, and the junction held 7 bases outside the gene matches. The TCR library protocol attached unique molecular identifiers to the individual cDNA molecules. Using its own MiXCR run on the 5' RACE reads, TCRdb lists one record per CDR3 protein. In the table there are approximately 90,000 distinct CDR3 sequences, roughly 9.6% of which are singletons. Findings and caveats of the study: Matching with VDJdb favored anti-spike CD8 responses (missing private and CD4 specificities).

The receptor's source is an adult who was a healthcare worker with PCR-confirmed SARS-CoV-2 infection or an uninfected control (not recorded which). The specimen comprised whole blood, sampled at baseline. J is TRBJ2-3 and V is TRBV6-6, with 7 bases fitting TRBD1. In nucleotides, the CDR3 is TGTGCCAGCAGTTATAAACAGGGGTTTGGCACAGATACGCAGTATTTT. This translates into CASSYKQGFGTDTQYF.